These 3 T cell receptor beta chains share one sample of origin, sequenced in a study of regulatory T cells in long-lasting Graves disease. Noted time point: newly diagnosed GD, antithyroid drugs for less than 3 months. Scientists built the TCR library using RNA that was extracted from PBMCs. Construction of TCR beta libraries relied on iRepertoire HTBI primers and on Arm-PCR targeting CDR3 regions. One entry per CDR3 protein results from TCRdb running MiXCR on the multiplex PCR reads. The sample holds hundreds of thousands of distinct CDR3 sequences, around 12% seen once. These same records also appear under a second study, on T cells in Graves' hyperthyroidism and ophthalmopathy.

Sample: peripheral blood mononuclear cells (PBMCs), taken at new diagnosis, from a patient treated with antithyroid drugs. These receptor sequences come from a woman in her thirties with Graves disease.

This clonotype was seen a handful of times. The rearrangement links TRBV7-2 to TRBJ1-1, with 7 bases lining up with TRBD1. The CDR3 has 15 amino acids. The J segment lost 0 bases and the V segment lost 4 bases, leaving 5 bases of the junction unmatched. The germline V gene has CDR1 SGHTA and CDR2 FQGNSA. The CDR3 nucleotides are TGTGCCAGCAGCTGGAACAGGGGCTTGAACACTGAAGCTTTCTTT. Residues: CASSWNRGLNTEAFF.

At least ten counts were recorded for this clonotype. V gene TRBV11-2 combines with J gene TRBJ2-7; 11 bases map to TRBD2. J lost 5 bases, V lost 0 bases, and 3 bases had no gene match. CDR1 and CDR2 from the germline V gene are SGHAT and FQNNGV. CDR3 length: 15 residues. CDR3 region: CASSLDGTSGHEQYF. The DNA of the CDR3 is TGTGCCAGCAGCTTAGACGGGACTAGCGGCCACGAGCAGTACTTC.

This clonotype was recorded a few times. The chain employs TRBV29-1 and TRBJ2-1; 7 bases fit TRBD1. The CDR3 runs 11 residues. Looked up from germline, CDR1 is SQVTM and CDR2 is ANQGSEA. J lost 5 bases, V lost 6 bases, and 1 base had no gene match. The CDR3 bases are TGCAGCGTCGACAGGGACAATGAGCAGTTCTTC. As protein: CSVDRDNEQFF.